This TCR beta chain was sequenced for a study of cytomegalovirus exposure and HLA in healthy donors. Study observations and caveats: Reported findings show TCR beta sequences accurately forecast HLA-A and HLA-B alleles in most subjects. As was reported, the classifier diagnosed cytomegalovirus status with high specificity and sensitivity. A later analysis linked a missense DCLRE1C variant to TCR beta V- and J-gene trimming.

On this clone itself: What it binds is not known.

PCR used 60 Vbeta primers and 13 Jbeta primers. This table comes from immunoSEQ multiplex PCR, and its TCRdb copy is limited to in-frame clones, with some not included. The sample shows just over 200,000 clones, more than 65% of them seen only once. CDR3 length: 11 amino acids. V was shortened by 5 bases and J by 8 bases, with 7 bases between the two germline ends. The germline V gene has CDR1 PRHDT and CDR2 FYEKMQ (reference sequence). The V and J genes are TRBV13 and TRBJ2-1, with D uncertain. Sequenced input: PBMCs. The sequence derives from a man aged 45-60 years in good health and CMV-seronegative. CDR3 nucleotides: TGTGCCAGCAGCCTGTCCCATGAGCAGTTCTTC. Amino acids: CASSLSHEQFF.